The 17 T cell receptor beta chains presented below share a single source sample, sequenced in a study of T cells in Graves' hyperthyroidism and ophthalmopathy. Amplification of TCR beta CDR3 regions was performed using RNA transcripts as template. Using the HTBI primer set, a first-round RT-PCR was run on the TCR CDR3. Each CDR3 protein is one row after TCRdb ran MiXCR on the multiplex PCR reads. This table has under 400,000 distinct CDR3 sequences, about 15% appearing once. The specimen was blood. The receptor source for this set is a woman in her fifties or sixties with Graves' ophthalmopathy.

This chain's CDR3 is CASSLTGGLWDNEQFF. The CDR3 nucleotides read TGTGCCAGCAGTTTGACAGGGGGCCTTTGGGACAATGAGCAGTTCTTC. The chain carries TRBV27 and TRBJ2-1, with TRBD1 identical over 10 bases. V was pared by 3 bases and J by 5 bases, with 7 bases of the junction left unmatched. Germline V gene data show CDR1 as MNHEY and CDR2 as SMNVEV (reference sequence). The CDR3 sequence is 16 residues long.

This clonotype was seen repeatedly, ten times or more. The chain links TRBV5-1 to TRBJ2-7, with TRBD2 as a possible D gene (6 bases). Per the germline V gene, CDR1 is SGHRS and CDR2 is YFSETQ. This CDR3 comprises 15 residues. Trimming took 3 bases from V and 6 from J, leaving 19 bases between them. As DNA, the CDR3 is TGCGCCAGCAGCTCGATAGGGTCCCGGGACTCCGAGCAGTACTTC. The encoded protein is CASSSIGSRDSEQYF.

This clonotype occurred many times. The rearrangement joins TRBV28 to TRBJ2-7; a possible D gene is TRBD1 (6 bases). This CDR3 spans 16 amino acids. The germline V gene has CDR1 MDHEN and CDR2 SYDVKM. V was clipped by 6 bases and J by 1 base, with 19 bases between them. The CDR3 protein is CASRSTWGQASYEQYF. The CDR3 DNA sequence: TGTGCCAGCAGATCGACGTGGGGGCAAGCATCCTACGAGCAGTACTTC.

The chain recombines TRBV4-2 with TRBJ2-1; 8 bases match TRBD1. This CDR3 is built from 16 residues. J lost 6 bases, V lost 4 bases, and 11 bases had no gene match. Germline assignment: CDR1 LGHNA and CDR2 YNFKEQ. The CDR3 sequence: CASSPTQGARGNEQFF. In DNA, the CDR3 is TGTGCCAGCAGCCCCACCCAGGGGGCGCGGGGCAATGAGCAGTTCTTC.

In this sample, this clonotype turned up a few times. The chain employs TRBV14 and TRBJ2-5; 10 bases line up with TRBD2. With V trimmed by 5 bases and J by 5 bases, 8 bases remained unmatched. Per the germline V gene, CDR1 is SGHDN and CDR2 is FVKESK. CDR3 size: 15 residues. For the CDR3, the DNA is TGTGCCAGCAGCTTCGGGCTAGCGGGAGCGGAGACCCAGTACTTC. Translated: CASSFGLAGAETQYF.

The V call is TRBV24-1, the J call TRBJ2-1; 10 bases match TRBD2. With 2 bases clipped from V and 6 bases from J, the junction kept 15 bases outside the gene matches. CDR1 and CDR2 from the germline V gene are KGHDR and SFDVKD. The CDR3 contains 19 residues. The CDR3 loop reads CATSDSIGASGSRGNEQFF. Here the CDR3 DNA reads TGTGCCACCAGTGATTCAATCGGGGCTAGCGGGAGCAGGGGCAATGAGCAGTTCTTC.

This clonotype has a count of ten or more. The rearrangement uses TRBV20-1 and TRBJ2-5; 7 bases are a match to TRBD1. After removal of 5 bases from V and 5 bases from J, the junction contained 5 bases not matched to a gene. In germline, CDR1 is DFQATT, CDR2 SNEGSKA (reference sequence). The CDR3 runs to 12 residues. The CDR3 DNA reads TGCAGTGCTCCGAGGGGGCAGGAGACCCAGTACTTC. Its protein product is CSAPRGQETQYF.

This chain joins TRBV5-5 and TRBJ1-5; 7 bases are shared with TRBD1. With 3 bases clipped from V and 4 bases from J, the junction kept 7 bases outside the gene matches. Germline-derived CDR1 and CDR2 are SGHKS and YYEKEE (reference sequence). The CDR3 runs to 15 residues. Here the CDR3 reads CASSWRQGGNQPQHF. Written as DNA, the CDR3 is TGTGCCAGCAGCTGGCGACAGGGAGGGAATCAGCCCCAGCATTTT.

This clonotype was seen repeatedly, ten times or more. CDR3 sequence: CASSQGGEQFF. CDR3 bases: TGTGCCAGCTCACAAGGGGGGGAGCAGTTCTTC. The rearrangement joins TRBV18 to TRBJ2-1; D may match TRBD1 or TRBD2 (6 bases each). The V and J ends lost 4 bases and 10 bases respectively, with 8 bases between them. From germline, CDR1 is KGHSH and CDR2 LQKENI. The CDR3 contains 11 residues.

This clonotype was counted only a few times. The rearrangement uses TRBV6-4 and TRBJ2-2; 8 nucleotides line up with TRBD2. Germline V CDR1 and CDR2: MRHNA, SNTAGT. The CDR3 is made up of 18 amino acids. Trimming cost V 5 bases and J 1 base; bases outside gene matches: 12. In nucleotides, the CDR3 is TGTGCCAGCAGTCCTCAGCCGGGACTAGGACTGAACACCGGGGAGCTGTTTTTT. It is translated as CASSPQPGLGLNTGELFF.

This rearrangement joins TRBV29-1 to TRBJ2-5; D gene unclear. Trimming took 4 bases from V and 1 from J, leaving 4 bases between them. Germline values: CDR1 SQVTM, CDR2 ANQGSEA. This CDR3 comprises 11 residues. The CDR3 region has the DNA TGCAGCGTTGCGGCCCAAGAGACCCAGTACTTC. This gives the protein CSVAAQETQYF. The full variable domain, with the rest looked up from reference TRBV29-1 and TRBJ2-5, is SAVISQKPSRDICQRGTSLTIQCQVDSQVTMMFWYRQQPGQSLTLIATANQGSEATYESGFVIDKFPISRPNLTFSTLTVSNMSPEDSSIYLCSVAAQETQYFGPGTRLLVL.

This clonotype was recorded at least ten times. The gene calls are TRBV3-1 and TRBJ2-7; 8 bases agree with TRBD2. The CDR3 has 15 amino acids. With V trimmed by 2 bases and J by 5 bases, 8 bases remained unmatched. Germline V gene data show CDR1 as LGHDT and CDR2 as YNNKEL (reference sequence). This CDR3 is CASSQLSGSPNEQYF. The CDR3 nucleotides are TGTGCCAGCAGCCAACTGAGCGGGAGCCCCAACGAGCAGTACTTC.

CDR3 bases: TGTGCCTGGGGACAGGGGAGCACAGATACGCAGTATTTT. Translated: CAWGQGSTDTQYF. The chain combines TRBV30 with TRBJ2-3, with 9 bases matching TRBD1. There are 13 residues in the CDR3. After removal of 5 bases from V and 0 bases from J, the junction contained 0 bases not matched to a gene. CDR1 and CDR2 (germline): GTSNPN, SVGIG (reference sequence).

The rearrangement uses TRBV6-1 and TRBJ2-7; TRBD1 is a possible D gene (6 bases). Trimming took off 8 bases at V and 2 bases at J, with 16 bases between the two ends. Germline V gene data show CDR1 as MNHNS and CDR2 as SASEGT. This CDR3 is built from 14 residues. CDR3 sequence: CASGYGGKTYEQYF. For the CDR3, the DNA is TGTGCCAGCGGATATGGGGGCAAGACCTACGAGCAGTACTTC.

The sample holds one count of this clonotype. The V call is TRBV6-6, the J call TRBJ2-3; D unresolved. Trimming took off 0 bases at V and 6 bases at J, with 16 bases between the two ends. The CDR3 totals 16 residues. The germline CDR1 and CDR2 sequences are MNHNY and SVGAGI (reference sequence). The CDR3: CASSYSPSLGIDTQYF. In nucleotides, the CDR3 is TGTGCCAGCAGTTACTCCCCCAGCCTGGGAATCGATACGCAGTATTTT.

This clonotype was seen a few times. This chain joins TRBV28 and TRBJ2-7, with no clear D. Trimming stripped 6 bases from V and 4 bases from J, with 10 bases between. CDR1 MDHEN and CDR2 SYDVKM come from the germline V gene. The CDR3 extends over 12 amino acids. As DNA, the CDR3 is TGTGCCAGCAGAGGTCAGAGGTACGAGCAGTACTTC. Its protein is CASRGQRYEQYF.

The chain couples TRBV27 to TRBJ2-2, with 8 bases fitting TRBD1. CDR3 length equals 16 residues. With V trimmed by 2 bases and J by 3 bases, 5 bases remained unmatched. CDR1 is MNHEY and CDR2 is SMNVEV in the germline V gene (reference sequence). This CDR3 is CASSLMDRVDTGELFF. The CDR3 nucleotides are TGTGCCAGCAGTTTAATGGACAGGGTGGACACCGGGGAGCTGTTTTTT.